The clone carrying this T cell receptor beta chain was counted a few times. The antigen remains undetermined. The data originate from a study of cytomegalovirus exposure and HLA in healthy donors. Points from the study as a whole: It was reported that the classifier diagnosed cytomegalovirus status with high specificity and sensitivity in both the original and validation cohorts.

Sequencing was performed with immunoSEQ multiplex PCR; in TCRdb, only in-frame clones are kept and a portion is missing. This table holds 160,000 or so clones, 86% found once. The CDR3 has 12 amino acids. From germline, CDR1 is ENHRY and CDR2 SYGVKD. Trimming left V 8 bases short and J 8 bases short, with 15 bases between. This clonotype was obtained from a man aged 18 to 35 in good health and CMV-seropositive. Sequenced: PBMCs. This sequence joins TRBV10-3 and TRBJ1-2; no clear D. DNA for the CDR3: TGTGCCATCGAATACCGGGAGGGAGGCTACACCTTC. Its protein product is CAIEYREGGYTF.